This is a list of T cell receptor beta chains from one sample in a study of T cell changes during pregnancy in multiple sclerosis. Repertoires were generated with immunoSEQ multiplex PCR, while TCRdb's copy carries only in-frame clones and drops some. The data contain tens of thousands of clones, about 91% of them seen just once; the ten biggest clones take up about 1%. Sample: peripheral blood, taken after pregnancy. Receptors were obtained from a female donor in good health, enrolled as a control in a pregnancy study. Both conserved end residues are part of each CDR3. A D gene is named only where the DNA matches it firmly. Clone size is given for some rows only: seen once, a few or many times, or a class if the clone is expanded.

clone size: .
D gene: .
V gene: TRBV7-2
J gene: TRBJ1-2
CDR3 DNA: TGTGCCAGCAGCTTAGGCCTCCTAATTGGGGAGGGTGGCTACACCTTC
CDR3 protein: CASSLGLLIGEGGYTF

clone size: .
D gene: .
V gene: TRBV18
J gene: TRBJ1-1
CDR3 DNA: TGTGCCAGCTCCCCACAGGGAGGCGAGGCAGCTTTCTTT
CDR3 protein: CASSPQGGEAAFF

clone size: .
D gene: .
V gene: TRBV25-1
J gene: TRBJ1-4
CDR3 DNA: TGTGCCAGCAGTGAATTGGGGTTACACGGGAGATATGGTGAAAAACTGTTTTTT
CDR3 protein: CASSELGLHGRYGEKLFF

clone size: .
D gene: .
V gene: TRBV9
J gene: TRBJ2-7
CDR3 DNA: TGTGCCAGCAGCGACCAGGGGGGATCGGACTACGAGCAGTACTTC
CDR3 protein: CASSDQGGSDYEQYF

clone size: .
D gene: TRBD2
V gene: TRBV6-1
J gene: TRBJ2-7
CDR3 DNA: TGTGCCAGCAGGATAGCGGGAGTCGAGCAGTACTTC
CDR3 protein: CASRIAGVEQYF

clone size: .
D gene: .
V gene: TRBV5-8
J gene: TRBJ1-1
CDR3 DNA: TGTGCCAGCAGCTTGTCTAAGAACACTGAAGCTTTCTTT
CDR3 protein: CASSLSKNTEAFF

clone size: .
D gene: .
V gene: TRBV4-3
J gene: TRBJ2-1
CDR3 DNA: TGCGCCAGCAGCCAAGATCGAGGGGGGGCCTACAATGAGCAGTTCTTC
CDR3 protein: CASSQDRGGAYNEQFF

clone size: .
D gene: TRBD1
V gene: TRBV7-2
J gene: TRBJ1-5
CDR3 DNA: TGTGCCAGCAGCATGGACAGGGGGAAGCAGCCCCAGCATTTT
CDR3 protein: CASSMDRGKQPQHF

clone size: .
D gene: .
V gene: TRBV10-3
J gene: TRBJ1-1
CDR3 DNA: TGTGCCACTCGCGAACGGGACAACCTAAACACTGAAGCTTTCTTT
CDR3 protein: CATRERDNLNTEAFF

clone size: .
D gene: TRBD2
V gene: TRBV6-1
J gene: TRBJ2-7
CDR3 DNA: TGTGCCAGCAGTGATACTAGCGGGGCTTCCTACGAGCAGTACTTC
CDR3 protein: CASSDTSGASYEQYF

clone size: few
D gene: TRBD2
V gene: TRBV15
J gene: TRBJ2-7
CDR3 DNA: TGTGCCACCAGCAGAGAACTAGCGGGAATCAACGAGCAGTACTTC
CDR3 protein: CATSRELAGINEQYF

clone size: .
D gene: .
V gene: TRBV2
J gene: TRBJ2-7
CDR3 DNA: TGTGCCAGCAGTGGACTAGTTAACGAGCAGTACTTC
CDR3 protein: CASSGLVNEQYF

clone size: .
D gene: .
V gene: TRBV13
J gene: TRBJ2-1
CDR3 DNA: TGTGCCAGCAGCTCAGCGGACAGAGGGAGCAATGAGCAGTTCTTC
CDR3 protein: CASSSADRGSNEQFF

clone size: .
D gene: TRBD2
V gene: TRBV10-3
J gene: TRBJ2-1
CDR3 DNA: TGTGCCATCAGTGAGTCAACTAGCGGGAGAGGCTACAATGAGCAGTTCTTC
CDR3 protein: CAISESTSGRGYNEQFF

clone size: once
D gene: .
V gene: TRBV5-6
J gene: TRBJ1-4
CDR3 DNA: TGTGCCAGCAGCTTTTATGATCAGGCAGGGGCGGCGGAAAAACTGTTTTTT
CDR3 protein: CASSFYDQAGAAEKLFF

clone size: .
D gene: .
V gene: TRBV7-7
J gene: TRBJ2-3
CDR3 DNA: TGTGCTAGCAGCCCACAGCGGTCGCTGGTAGATACGCAGTATTTT
CDR3 protein: CASSPQRSLVDTQYF

clone size: once
D gene: .
V gene: TRBV5-1
J gene: TRBJ2-7
CDR3 DNA: TGCGCCAGCAGCTTGGGCGGGGTCGCCTACGAGCAGTACTTC
CDR3 protein: CASSLGGVAYEQYF

clone size: .
D gene: TRBD2
V gene: TRBV7-2
J gene: TRBJ2-1
CDR3 DNA: TGTGCCAGCAGCCCCCTGACTAGCGGTTACAATGAGCAGTTCTTC
CDR3 protein: CASSPLTSGYNEQFF

clone size: once
D gene: .
V gene: TRBV5-1
J gene: TRBJ2-6
CDR3 DNA: TGCGCCAGCAGCTCGGAGGGCCCGGGACAGATCTCTGGGGCCAACGTCCTGACTTTC
CDR3 protein: CASSSEGPGQISGANVLTF

clone size: few
D gene: .
V gene: TRBV4-1
J gene: TRBJ2-1
CDR3 DNA: TGCGCCAGCAGCCAACGAAGCGGCTCCTACAATGAGCAGTTCTTC
CDR3 protein: CASSQRSGSYNEQFF

clone size: once
D gene: .
V gene: TRBV5-1
J gene: TRBJ1-1
CDR3 DNA: TGCGCCAGCAGCTTGGCCTACAGAAACACTGAAGCTTTCTTT
CDR3 protein: CASSLAYRNTEAFF

clone size: .
D gene: TRBD1
V gene: TRBV2
J gene: TRBJ1-2
CDR3 DNA: TGTGCCAGCAGGAGGGGGCGGACCTATGGCTACACCTTC
CDR3 protein: CASRRGRTYGYTF

clone size: few
D gene: TRBD1
V gene: TRBV27
J gene: TRBJ1-1
CDR3 DNA: TGTGCCAGCAGTTTAAGACAGGGGTGGACTGAAGCTTTCTTT
CDR3 protein: CASSLRQGWTEAFF

clone size: once
D gene: .
V gene: TRBV5-1
J gene: TRBJ1-2
CDR3 DNA: TGCGCCAGCAGCCCTAATAATAACTATGGCTACACCTTC
CDR3 protein: CASSPNNNYGYTF

clone size: .
D gene: .
V gene: TRBV5-1
J gene: TRBJ2-7
CDR3 DNA: TGCGCCAGCAGCTTGGTGGAGTCGGCGTCTCCATCCTACGAGCAGTACTTC
CDR3 protein: CASSLVESASPSYEQYF

clone size: .
D gene: TRBD2
V gene: TRBV27
J gene: TRBJ2-1
CDR3 DNA: TGTGCCAGCAGTAGTTGGGGGGGGTCGGATGAGCAGTTCTTC
CDR3 protein: CASSSWGGSDEQFF

clone size: .
D gene: .
V gene: TRBV30
J gene: TRBJ1-2
CDR3 DNA: TGTGCCTGGAGCGTAGGGGGAGTAGATGGCTACACCTTC
CDR3 protein: CAWSVGGVDGYTF

clone size: .
D gene: TRBD1
V gene: TRBV28
J gene: TRBJ1-2
CDR3 DNA: TGTGCCAGCAGTTTAGGGACAGGGTATGGCTACACCTTC
CDR3 protein: CASSLGTGYGYTF

clone size: .
D gene: .
V gene: TRBV7-7
J gene: TRBJ1-4
CDR3 DNA: TGTGCCAGCAGCCAGGAGCCGGGACACCTTCCTGAAAAACTGTTTTTT
CDR3 protein: CASSQEPGHLPEKLFF

clone size: .
D gene: .
V gene: TRBV19
J gene: TRBJ1-2
CDR3 DNA: TGTGCCAGTAGTCCTAGGTGGGGCAGGGTCGGCTACACCTTC
CDR3 protein: CASSPRWGRVGYTF

clone size: .
D gene: TRBD2
V gene: TRBV4-1
J gene: TRBJ2-5
CDR3 DNA: TGCGCCAGCAGCCAAGCGGGACTAGCGGGGGGAGAGACCCAGTACTTC
CDR3 protein: CASSQAGLAGGETQYF

clone size: .
D gene: TRBD1
V gene: TRBV14
J gene: TRBJ1-1
CDR3 DNA: TGTGCCAGCAGCCAGGGACAGGGCAGAAGGACTGAAGCTTTCTTT
CDR3 protein: CASSQGQGRRTEAFF

clone size: .
D gene: .
V gene: TRBV5-6
J gene: TRBJ2-2
CDR3 DNA: TGTGCCAGCAGCTTAGAGTTCGGGGAGCTGTTTTTT
CDR3 protein: CASSLEFGELFF

clone size: .
D gene: .
V gene: TRBV6-1
J gene: TRBJ1-5
CDR3 DNA: TGTGCCAGCACCCGAAGCGACAGTTACAATCAGCCCCAGCATTTT
CDR3 protein: CASTRSDSYNQPQHF